The clone carrying this T cell receptor beta chain was observed many times. This sample is part of a study of T cells after yellow fever vaccination. MiXCR was run by TCRdb on the 5' RACE reads, yielding one entry per CDR3 protein. The repertoire holds around 350,000 distinct CDR3 sequences, roughly 6.2% seen once, with 15% in the top ten. Germline loops: CDR1 SGHTA, CDR2 FQGNSA. CDR3 length: 15 residues. After removal of 6 bases from V and 4 bases from J, the junction contained 10 bases not matched to a gene. The material was PBMCs, obtained 5 days after the yellow fever booster vaccination. The source of this sequence is a man younger than 40 who received the YFV17D yellow fever vaccine. This chain connects TRBV7-2 to TRBJ2-3, with 7 bases matching TRBD2. The DNA of the CDR3 is TGTGCCAGCAGTTCCTCCGGCGGGAGCTCAGATACGCAGTATTTT. Amino acid sequence: CASSSSGGSSDTQYF.